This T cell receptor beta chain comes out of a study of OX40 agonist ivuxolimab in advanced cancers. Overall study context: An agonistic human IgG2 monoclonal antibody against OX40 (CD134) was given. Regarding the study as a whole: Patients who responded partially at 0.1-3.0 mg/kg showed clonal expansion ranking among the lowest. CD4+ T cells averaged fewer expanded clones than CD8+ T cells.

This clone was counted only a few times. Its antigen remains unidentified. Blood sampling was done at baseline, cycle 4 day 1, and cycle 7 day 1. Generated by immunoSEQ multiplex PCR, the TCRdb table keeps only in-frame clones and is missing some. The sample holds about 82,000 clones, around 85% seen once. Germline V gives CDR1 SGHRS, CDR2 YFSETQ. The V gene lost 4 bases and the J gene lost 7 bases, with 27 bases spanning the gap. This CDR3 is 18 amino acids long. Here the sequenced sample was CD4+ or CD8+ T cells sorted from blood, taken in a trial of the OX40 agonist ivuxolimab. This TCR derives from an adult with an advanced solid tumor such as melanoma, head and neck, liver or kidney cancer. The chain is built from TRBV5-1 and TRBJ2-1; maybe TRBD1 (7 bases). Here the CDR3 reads CASSLEGQPELEGNEQFF. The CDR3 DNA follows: TGCGCCAGCAGCCTGGAGGGACAGCCTGAGTTGGAGGGGAATGAGCAGTTCTTC.